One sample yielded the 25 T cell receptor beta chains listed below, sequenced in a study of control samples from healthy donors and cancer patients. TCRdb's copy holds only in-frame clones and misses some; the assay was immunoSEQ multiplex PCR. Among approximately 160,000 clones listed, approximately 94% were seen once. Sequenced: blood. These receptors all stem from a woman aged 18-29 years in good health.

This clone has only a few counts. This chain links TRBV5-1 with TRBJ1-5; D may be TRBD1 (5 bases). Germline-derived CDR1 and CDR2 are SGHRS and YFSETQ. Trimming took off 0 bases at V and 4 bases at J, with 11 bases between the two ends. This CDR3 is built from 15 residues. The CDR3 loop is CASSLGGRPNQPQHF. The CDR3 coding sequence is TGCGCCAGCAGCTTGGGGGGACGGCCTAATCAGCCCCAGCATTTT. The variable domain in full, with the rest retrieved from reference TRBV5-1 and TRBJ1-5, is KAGVTQTPRYLIKTRGQQVTLSCSPISGHRSVSWYQQTPGQGLQFLFEYFSETQRNKGNFPGRFSGRQFSNSRSEMNVSTLELGDSALYLCASSLGGRPNQPQHFGDGTRLSIL.

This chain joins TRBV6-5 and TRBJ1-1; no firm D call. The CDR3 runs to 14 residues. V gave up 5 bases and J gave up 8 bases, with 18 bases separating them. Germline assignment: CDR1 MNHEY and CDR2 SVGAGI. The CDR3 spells CASSPESRHLEAFF. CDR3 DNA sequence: TGTGCCAGCAGTCCCGAATCCCGACATTTAGAAGCTTTCTTT.

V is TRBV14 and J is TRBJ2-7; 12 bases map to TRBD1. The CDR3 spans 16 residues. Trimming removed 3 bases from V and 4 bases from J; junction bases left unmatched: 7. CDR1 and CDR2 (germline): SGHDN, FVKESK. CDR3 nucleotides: TGTGCCAGCAGCCAGGGACAGGGGGCGCGTCGGTACGAGCAGTACTTC. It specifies CASSQGQGARRYEQYF.

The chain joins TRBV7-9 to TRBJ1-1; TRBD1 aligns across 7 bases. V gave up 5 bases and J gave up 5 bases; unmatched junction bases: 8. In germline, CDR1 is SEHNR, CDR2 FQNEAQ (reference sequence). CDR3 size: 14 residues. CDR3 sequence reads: CASSRDGQVTEAFF. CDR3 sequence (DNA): TGTGCCAGCAGCCGCGACGGACAGGTAACTGAAGCTTTCTTT.

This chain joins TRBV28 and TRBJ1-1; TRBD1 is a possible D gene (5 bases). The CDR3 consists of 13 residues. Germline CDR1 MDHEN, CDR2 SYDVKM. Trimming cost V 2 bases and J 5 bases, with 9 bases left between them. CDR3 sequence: CASSLLGTTEAFF. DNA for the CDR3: TGTGCCAGCAGTTTACTGGGGACTACTGAAGCTTTCTTT.

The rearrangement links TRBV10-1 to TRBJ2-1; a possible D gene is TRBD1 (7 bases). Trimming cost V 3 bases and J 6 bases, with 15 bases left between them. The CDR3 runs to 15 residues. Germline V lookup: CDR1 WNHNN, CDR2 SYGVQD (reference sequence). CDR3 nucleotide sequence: TGCGCCAGCAGTGATGGAGGGGGCGCCGGCAATGAGCAGTTCTTC. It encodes CASSDGGGAGNEQFF.

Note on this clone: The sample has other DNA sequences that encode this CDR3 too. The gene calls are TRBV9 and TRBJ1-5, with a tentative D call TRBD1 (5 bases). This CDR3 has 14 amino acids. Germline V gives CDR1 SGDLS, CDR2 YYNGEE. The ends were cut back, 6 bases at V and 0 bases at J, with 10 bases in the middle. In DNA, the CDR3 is TGTGCCAGCAACGGGGGGGATAGCAATCAGCCCCAGCATTTT. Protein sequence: CASNGGDSNQPQHF.

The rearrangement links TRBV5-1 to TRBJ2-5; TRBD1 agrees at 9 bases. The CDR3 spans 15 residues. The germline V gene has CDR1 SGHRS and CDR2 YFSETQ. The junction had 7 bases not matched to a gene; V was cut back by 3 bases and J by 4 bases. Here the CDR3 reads CASSSLRDRAETQYF. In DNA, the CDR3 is TGCGCCAGCAGCTCACTCCGGGACAGGGCAGAGACCCAGTACTTC.

Here the CDR3 DNA reads TGCGCCAGCAGCCAAGACCCGGGAAATCAGCCCCAGCATTTT. It translates to CASSQDPGNQPQHF. The chain carries TRBV4-1 and TRBJ1-5; D gene ambiguous. The germline V gene has CDR1 MGHRA and CDR2 YSYEKL. V lost 0 bases and J lost 4, with 7 bases in between. This CDR3 has 14 amino acids.

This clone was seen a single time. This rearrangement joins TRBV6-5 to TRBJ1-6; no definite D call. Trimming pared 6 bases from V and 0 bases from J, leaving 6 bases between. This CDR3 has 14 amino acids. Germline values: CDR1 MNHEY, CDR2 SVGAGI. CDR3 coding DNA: TGTGCCAGCAGCCCAGACTCCTATAATTCACCCCTCCACTTT. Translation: CASSPDSYNSPLHF.

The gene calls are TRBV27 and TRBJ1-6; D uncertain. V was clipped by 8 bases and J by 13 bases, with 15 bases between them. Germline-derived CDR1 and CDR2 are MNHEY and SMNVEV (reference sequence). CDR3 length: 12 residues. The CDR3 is CASAKKSGPLHF. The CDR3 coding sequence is TGTGCCAGCGCCAAGAAGTCCGGGCCCCTCCACTTT.

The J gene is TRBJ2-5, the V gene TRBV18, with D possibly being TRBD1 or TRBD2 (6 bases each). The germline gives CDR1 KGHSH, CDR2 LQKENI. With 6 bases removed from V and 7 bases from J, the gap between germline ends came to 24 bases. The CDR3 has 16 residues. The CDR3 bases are TGTGCCAGCTCCCAGACGCCGGGGGCAGGGACGGGGACCCAGTACTTC. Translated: CASSQTPGAGTGTQYF. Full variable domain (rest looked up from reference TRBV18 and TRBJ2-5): NAGVMQNPRHLVRRRGQEARLRCSPMKGHSHVYWYRQLPEEGLKFMVYLQKENIIDESGMPKERFSAEFPKEGPSILRIQQVVRGDSAAYFCASSQTPGAGTGTQYFGPGTRLLVL.

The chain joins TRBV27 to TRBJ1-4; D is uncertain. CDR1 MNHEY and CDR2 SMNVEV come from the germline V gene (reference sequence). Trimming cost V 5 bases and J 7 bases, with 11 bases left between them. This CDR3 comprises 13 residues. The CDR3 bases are TGTGCCAGCAGTCCCCGACTGGCTGAAAAACTGTTTTTT. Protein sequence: CASSPRLAEKLFF.

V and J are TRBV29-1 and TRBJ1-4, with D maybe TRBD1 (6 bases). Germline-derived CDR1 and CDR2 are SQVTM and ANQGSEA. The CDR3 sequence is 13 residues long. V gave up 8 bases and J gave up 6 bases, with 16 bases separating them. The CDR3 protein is CSILDSNDEKLFF. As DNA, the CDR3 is TGCAGCATACTGGACAGTAATGATGAAAAACTGTTTTTT.

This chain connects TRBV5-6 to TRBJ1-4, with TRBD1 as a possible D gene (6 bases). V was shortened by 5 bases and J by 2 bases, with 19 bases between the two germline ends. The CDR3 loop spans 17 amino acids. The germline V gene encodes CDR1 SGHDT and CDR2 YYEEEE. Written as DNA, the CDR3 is TGTGCCAGCAGGATATTTTGGTCGGGGGCCACTAATGAAAAACTGTTTTTT. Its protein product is CASRIFWSGATNEKLFF.

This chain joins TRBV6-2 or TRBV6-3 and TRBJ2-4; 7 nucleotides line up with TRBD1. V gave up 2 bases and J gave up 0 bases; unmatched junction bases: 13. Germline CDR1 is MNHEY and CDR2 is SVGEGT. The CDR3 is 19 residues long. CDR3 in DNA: TGTGCCAGCAGTTACCCTCAACGGACAGGTACTCTAGCCAAAAACATTCAGTACTTC. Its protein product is CASSYPQRTGTLAKNIQYF.

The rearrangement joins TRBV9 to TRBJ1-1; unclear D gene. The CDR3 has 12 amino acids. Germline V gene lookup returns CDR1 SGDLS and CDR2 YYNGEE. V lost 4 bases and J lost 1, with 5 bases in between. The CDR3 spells CASSSSNTEAFF. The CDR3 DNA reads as TGTGCCAGCAGCTCGTCGAACACTGAAGCTTTCTTT.

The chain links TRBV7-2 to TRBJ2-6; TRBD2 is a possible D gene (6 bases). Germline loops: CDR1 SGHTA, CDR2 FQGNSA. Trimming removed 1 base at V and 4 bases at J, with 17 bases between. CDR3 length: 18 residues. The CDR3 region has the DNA TGTGCCAGCAGCTTAGTTGGTTCGGGGGATTCAGGGGCCAACGTCCTGACTTTC. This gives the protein CASSLVGSGDSGANVLTF.

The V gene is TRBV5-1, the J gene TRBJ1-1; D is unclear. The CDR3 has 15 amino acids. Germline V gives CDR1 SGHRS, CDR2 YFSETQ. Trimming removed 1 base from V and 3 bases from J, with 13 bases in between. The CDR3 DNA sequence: TGCGCCAGCAGCTTGACGGCCGGATTTTACACTGAAGCTTTCTTT. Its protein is CASSLTAGFYTEAFF.

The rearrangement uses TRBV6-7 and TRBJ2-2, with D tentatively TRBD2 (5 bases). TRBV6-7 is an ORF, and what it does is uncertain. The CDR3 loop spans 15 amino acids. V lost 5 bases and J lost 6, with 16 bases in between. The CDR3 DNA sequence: TGTGCCAGCAGTCCGACATTACTAGTGCCCGGGGAGCTGTTTTTT. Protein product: CASSPTLLVPGELFF.

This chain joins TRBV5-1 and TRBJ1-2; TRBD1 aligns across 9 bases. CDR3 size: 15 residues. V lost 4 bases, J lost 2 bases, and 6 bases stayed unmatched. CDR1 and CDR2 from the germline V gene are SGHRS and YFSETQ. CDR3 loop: CASSPAGQGNYGYTF. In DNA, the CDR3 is TGCGCCAGCAGCCCTGCGGGACAGGGAAACTATGGCTACACCTTC.

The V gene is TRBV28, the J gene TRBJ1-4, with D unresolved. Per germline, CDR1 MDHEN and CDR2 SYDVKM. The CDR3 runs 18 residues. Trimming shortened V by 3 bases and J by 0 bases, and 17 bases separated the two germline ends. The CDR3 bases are TGTGCCAGCAGTTTTTCGGTGGGAAGTCTCGCAACTAATGAAAAACTGTTTTTT. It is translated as CASSFSVGSLATNEKLFF. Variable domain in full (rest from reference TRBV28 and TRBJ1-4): DVKVTQSSRYLVKRTGEKVFLECVQDMDHENMFWYRQDPGLGLRLIYFSYDVKMKEKGDIPEGYSVSREKKERFSLILESASTNQTSMYLCASSFSVGSLATNEKLFFGSGTQLSVL.

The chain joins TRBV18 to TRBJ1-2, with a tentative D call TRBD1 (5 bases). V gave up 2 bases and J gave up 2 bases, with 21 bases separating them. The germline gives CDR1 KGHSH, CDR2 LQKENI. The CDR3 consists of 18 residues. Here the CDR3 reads CASSPLKSITTENYGYTF. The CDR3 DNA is TGTGCCAGCTCACCATTAAAATCAATAACGACAGAGAACTATGGCTACACCTTC.

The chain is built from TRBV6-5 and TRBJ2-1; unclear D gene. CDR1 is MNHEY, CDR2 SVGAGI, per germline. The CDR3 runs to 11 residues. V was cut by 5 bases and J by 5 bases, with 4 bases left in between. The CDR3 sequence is CASSTHNEQFF. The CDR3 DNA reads TGTGCCAGCAGTACCCACAATGAGCAGTTCTTC.

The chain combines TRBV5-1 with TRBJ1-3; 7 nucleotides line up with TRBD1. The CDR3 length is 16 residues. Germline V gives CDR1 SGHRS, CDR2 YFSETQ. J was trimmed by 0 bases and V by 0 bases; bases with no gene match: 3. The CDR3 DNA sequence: TGCGCCAGCAGCTTGGGAGGACAGGACTCTGGAAACACCATATATTTT. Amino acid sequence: CASSLGGQDSGNTIYF.